This T cell receptor (beta chain) was recovered during a study of glioma-infiltrating T cells after dendritic cell vaccination. Specified time point: after dendritic cell vaccination, including at tumor progression/relapse. TCRdb's table, derived via immunoSEQ multiplex PCR, lists solely in-frame clones and lacks some. The profile covers some 91,000 clones, with more than 80% appearing a single time and approximately 2% taken by the ten largest. The CDR3 consists of 16 residues. After removal of 5 bases from V and 0 bases from J, the junction contained 5 bases not matched to a gene. Germline lookup yields CDR1 SEHNR and CDR2 FQNEAQ (reference sequence).

Here the sequenced sample was blood, taken after dendritic cell vaccination. The chain is built from TRBV7-9 and TRBJ2-1, with 9 bases aligning to TRBD2. The source is a human donor with glioblastoma. CDR3 nucleotides: TGTGCCAGCAGCGGAGGGCGGGGGGGCTCCTACAATGAGCAGTTCTTC. It codes for CASSGGRGGSYNEQFF.